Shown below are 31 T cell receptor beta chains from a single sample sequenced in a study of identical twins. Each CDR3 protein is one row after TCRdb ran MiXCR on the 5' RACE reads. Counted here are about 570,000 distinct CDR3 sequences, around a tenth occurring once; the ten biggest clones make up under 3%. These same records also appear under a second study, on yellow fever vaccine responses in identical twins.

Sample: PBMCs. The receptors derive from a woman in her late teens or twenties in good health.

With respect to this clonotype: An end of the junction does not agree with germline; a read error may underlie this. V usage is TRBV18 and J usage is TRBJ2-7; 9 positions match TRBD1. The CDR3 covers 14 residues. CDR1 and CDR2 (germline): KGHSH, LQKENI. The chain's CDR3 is CTSSPLDRGNEQYF. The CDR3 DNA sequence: TGTACCAGCTCACCGTTGGACAGGGGAAACGAGCAGTACTTC.

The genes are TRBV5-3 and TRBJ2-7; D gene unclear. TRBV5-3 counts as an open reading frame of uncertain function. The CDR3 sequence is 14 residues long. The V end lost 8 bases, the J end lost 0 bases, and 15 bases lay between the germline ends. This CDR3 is CARGLGLGSYEQYF. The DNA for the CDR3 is TGTGCCAGGGGCCTAGGGCTGGGCTCCTACGAGCAGTACTTC.

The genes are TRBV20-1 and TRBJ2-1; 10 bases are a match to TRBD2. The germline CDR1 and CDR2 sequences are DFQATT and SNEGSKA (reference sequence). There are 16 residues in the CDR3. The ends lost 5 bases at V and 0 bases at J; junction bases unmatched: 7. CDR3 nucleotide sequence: TGCAGTGCTGATCAGCGGGAGGGGAGCTCCTACAATGAGCAGTTCTTC. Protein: CSADQREGSSYNEQFF.

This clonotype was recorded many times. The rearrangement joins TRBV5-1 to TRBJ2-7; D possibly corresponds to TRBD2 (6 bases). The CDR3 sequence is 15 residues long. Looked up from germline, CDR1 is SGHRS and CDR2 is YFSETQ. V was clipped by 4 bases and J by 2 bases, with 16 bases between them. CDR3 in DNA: TGCGCCAGCAGCCCCGGAGGGACGCGGACCTACGAGCAGTACTTC. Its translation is CASSPGGTRTYEQYF.

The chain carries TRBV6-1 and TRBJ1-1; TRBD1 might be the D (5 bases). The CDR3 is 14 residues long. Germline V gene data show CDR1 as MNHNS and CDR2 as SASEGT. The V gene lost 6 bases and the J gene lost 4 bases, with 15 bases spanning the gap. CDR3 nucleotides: TGTGCCAGCAGGGGACGGGACCGGAGCACTGAAGCTTTCTTT. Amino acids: CASRGRDRSTEAFF.

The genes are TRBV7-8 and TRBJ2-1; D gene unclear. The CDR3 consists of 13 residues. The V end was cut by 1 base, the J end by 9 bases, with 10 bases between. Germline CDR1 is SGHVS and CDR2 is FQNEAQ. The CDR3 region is CASSLVRAFEQFF. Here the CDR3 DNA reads TGTGCCAGCAGCTTAGTACGGGCATTTGAGCAGTTCTTC.

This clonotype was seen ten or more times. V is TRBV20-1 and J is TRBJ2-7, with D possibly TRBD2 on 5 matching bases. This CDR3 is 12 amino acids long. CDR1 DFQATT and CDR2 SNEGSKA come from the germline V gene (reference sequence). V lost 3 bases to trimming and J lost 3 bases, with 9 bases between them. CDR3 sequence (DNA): TGCAGTGCTAGGTCAGAGGGCTACGAGCAGTACTTC. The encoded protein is CSARSEGYEQYF.

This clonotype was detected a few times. This CDR3 is CASDPGTGVYNEQFF. CDR3 nucleotides: TGTGCCAGCGATCCTGGGACAGGGGTATACAATGAGCAGTTCTTC. The rearrangement links TRBV7-9 to TRBJ2-1, with TRBD1 matching over 10 bases. CDR3 size: 15 residues. CDR1 SEHNR and CDR2 FQNEAQ come from the germline V gene (reference sequence). With 8 bases clipped from V and 4 bases from J, the junction kept 8 bases outside the gene matches.

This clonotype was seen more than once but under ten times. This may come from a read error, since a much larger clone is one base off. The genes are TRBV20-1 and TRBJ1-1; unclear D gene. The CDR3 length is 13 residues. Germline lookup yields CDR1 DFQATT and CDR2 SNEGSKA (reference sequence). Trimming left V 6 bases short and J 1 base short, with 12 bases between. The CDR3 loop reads CSAQRLTNTEAFF. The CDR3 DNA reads TGCAGTGCCCAGAGACTGACGAACACTGAAGCTTTCTTT.

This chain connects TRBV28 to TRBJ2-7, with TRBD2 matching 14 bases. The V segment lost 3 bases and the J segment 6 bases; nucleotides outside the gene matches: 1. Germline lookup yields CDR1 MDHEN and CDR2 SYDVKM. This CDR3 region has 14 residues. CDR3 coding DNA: TGTGCCAGCAGTTTGACTAGCGGGAGGGCCGAGCAGTACTTC. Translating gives CASSLTSGRAEQYF.

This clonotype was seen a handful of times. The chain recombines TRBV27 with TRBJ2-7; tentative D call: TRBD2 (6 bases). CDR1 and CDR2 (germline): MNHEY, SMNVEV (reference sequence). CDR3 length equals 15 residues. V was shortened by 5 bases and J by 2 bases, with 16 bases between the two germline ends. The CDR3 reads CASSNVAASPYEQYF. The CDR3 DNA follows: TGTGCCAGCAGTAACGTAGCGGCTTCCCCCTACGAGCAGTACTTC.

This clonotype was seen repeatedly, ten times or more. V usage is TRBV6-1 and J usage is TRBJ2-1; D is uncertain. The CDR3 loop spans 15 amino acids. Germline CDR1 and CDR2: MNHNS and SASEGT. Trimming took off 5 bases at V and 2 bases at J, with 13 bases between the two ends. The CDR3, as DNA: TGTGCCAGCAGTCCCGACCTAGGCACCTACAATGAGCAGTTCTTC. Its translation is CASSPDLGTYNEQFF.

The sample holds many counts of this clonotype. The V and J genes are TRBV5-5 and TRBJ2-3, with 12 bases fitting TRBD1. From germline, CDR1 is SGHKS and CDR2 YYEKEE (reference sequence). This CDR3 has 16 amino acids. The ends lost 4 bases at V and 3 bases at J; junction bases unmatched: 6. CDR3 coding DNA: TGTGCCAGCAGCATAGGGACAGGGGGCTTGACAGATACGCAGTATTTT. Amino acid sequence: CASSIGTGGLTDTQYF.

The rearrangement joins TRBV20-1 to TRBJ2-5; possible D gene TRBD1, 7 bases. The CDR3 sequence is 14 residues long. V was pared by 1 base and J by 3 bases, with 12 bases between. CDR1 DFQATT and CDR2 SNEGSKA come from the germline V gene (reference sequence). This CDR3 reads CSARGRGDEETQYF. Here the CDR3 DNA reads TGCAGTGCTAGAGGCAGGGGGGACGAAGAGACCCAGTACTTC.

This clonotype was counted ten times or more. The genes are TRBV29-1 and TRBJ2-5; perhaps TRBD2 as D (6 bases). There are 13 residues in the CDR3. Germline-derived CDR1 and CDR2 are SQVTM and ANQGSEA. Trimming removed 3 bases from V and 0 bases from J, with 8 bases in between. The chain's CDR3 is CSVDRDYQETQYF. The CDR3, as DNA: TGCAGCGTTGATAGGGACTACCAAGAGACCCAGTACTTC.

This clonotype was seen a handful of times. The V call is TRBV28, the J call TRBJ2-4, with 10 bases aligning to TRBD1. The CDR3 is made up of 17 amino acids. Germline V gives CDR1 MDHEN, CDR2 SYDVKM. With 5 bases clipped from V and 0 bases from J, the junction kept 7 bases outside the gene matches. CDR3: CASSPGQGLVAKNIQYF. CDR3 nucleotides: TGTGCCAGCAGTCCGGGACAGGGGCTTGTAGCCAAAAACATTCAGTACTTC.

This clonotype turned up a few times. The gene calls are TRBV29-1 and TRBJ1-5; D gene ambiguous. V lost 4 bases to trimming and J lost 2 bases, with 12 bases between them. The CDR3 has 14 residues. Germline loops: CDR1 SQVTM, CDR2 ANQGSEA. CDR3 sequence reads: CSVGTNGGNQPQHF. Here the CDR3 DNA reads TGCAGCGTTGGGACCAACGGGGGCAATCAGCCCCAGCATTTT.

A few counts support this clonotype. CDR3 DNA: TGTGCCAGCAGCCGGTCAGTTGGCTCCTACGAGCAGTACTTC. It yields the protein CASSRSVGSYEQYF. V gene TRBV7-8 combines with J gene TRBJ2-7; D ambiguous. The CDR3 totals 14 residues. The V end lost 5 bases, the J end lost 0 bases, and 11 bases lay between the germline ends. In germline, CDR1 is SGHVS, CDR2 FQNEAQ. The full variable domain, rest sourced from reference TRBV7-8 and TRBJ2-7, is GAGVSQSPRYKVAKRGQDVALRCDPISGHVSLFWYQQALGQGPEFLTYFQNEAQLDKSGLPSDRFFAERPEGSVSTLKIQRTQQEDSAVYLCASSRSVGSYEQYFGPGTRLTVT.

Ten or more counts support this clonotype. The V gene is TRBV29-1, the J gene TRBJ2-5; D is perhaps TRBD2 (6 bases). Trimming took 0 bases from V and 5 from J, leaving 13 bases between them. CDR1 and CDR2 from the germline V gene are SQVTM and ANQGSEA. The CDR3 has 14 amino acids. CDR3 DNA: TGCAGCGTTGAAGAACTCCGGGAGCTGGAGACCCAGTACTTC. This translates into CSVEELRELETQYF.

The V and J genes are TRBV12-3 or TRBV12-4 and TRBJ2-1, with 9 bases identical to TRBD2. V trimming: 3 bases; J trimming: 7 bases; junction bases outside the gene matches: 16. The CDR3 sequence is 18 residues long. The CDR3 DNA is TGTGCCAGCAGTTTTAAAGGTTCTAGGCGGGAGGGCCGAAATGAGCAGTTCTTC. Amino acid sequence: CASSFKGSRREGRNEQFF.

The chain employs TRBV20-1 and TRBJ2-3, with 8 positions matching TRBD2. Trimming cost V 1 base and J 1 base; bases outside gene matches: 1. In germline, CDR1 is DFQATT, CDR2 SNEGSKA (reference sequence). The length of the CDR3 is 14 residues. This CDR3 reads CSARVSGGTDTQYF. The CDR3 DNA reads TGCAGTGCTAGAGTTAGCGGGGGCACAGATACGCAGTATTTT.

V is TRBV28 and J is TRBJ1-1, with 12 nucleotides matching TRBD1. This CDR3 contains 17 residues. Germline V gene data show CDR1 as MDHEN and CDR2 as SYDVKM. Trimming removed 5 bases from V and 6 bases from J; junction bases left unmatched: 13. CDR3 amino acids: CASSGPGTGGAFAEAFF. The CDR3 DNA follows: TGTGCCAGCAGTGGCCCCGGGACAGGGGGCGCATTCGCTGAAGCTTTCTTT.

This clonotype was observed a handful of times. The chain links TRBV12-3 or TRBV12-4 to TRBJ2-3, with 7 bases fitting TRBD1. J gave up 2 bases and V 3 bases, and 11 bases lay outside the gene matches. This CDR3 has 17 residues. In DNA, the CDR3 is TGTGCCAGCAGTTTTTGGGCCGACAGGGTTTCCACAGATACGCAGTATTTT. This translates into CASSFWADRVSTDTQYF.

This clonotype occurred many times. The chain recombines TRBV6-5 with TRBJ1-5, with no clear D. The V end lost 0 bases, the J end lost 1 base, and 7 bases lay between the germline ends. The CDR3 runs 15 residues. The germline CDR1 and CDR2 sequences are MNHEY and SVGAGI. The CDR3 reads CASSYSDGSNQPQHF. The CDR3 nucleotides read TGTGCCAGCAGTTACTCCGACGGGAGCAATCAGCCCCAGCATTTT.

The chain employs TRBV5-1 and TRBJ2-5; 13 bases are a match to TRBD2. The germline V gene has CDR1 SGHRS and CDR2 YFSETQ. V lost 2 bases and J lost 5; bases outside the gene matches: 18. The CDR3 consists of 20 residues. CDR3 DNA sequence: TGCGCCAGCAGCTTCTTCCGGACTAGCGGGAGCGGCGAATTCGGTGAGACCCAGTACTTC. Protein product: CASSFFRTSGSGEFGETQYF.

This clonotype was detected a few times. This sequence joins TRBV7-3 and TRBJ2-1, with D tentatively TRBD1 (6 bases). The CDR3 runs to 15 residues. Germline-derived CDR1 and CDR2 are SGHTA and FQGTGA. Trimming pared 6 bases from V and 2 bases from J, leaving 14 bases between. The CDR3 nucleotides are TGTGCCAGCAGTGGGACACTTCAACCCTACAATGAGCAGTTCTTC. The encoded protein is CASSGTLQPYNEQFF.

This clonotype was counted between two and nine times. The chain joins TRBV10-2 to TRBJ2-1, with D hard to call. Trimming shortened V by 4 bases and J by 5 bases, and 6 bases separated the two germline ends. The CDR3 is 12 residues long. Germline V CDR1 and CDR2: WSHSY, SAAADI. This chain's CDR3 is CASSVRDNEQFF. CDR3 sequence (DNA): TGCGCCAGCAGTGTTAGGGACAATGAGCAGTTCTTC.

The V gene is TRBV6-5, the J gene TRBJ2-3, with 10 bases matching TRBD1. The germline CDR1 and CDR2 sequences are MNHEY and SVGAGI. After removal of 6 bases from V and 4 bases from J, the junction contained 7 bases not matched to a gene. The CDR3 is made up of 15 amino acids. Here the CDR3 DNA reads TGTGCCAGCAGCTACCGGGACAGGGGTGCAGATACGCAGTATTTT. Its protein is CASSYRDRGADTQYF.

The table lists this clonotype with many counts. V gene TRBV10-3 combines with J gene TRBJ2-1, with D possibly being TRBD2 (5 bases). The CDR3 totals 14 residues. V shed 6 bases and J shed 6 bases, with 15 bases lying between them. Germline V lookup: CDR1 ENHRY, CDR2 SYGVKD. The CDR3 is CAISPTREFNEQFF. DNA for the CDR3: TGTGCCATCAGCCCAACAAGGGAGTTCAATGAGCAGTTCTTC.

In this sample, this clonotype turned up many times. The CDR3 region has the DNA TGTGCCATCAGCCCAACTAGGAACGAGCAGTACTTC. This sequence encodes CAISPTRNEQYF. The chain links TRBV10-3 to TRBJ2-7, with a tentative D call TRBD2 (5 bases). Germline V CDR1 and CDR2: ENHRY, SYGVKD. V dropped 6 bases and J dropped 5 bases, with 11 bases sitting between them. The length of the CDR3 is 12 residues.

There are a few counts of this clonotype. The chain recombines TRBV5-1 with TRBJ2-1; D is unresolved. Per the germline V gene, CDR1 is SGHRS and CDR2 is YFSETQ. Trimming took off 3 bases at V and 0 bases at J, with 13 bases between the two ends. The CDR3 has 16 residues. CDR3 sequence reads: CASSSTQLSSYNEQFF. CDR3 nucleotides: TGCGCCAGCAGCTCGACGCAACTGAGCTCCTACAATGAGCAGTTCTTC.